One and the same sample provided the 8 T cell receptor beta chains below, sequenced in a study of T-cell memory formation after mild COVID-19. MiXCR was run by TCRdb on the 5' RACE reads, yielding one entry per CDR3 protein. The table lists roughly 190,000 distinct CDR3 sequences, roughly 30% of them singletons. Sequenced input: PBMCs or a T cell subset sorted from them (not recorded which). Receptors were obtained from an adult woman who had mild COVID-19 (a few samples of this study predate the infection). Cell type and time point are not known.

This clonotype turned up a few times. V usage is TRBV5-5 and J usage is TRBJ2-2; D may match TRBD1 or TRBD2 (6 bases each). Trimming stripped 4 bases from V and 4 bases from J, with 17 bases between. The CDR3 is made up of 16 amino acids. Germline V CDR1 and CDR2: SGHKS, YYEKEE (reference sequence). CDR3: CASSALGGHTTGELFF. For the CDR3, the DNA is TGTGCCAGCAGCGCCTTGGGGGGACACACCACCGGGGAGCTGTTTTTT. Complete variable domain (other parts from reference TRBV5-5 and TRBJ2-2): DAGVTQSPTHLIKTRGQQVTLRCSPISGHKSVSWYQQVLGQGPQFIFQYYEKEERGRGNFPDRFSARQFPNYSSELNVNALLLGDSALYLCASSALGGHTTGELFFGEGSRLTVL.

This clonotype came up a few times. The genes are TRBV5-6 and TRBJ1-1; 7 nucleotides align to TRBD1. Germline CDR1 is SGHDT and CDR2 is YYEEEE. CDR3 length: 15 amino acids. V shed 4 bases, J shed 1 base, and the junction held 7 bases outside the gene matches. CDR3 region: CASSLDRQGNTEAFF. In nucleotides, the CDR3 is TGTGCCAGCAGCCTTGACCGACAGGGGAACACTGAAGCTTTCTTT.

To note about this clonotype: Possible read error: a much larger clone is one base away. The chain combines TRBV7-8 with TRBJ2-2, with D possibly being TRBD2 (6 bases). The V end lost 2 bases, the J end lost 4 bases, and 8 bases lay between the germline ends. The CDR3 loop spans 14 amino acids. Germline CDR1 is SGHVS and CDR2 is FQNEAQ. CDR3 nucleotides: TGTGCCAGCAGCTTATGGGGAGGCACCGGGGAGCTGTTTTTT. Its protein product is CASSLWGGTGELFF.

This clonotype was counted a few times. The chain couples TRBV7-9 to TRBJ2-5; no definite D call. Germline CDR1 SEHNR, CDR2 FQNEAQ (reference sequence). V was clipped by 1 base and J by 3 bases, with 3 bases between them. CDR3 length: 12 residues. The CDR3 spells CASSLVEETQYF. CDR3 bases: TGTGCCAGCAGCTTAGTCGAAGAGACCCAGTACTTC.

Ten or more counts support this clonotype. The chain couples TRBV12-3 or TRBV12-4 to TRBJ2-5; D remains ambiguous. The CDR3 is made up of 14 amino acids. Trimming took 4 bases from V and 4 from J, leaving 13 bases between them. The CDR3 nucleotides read TGTGCCAGCAGTTCCTTCCCCCAAGGAGAGACCCAGTACTTC. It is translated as CASSSFPQGETQYF.

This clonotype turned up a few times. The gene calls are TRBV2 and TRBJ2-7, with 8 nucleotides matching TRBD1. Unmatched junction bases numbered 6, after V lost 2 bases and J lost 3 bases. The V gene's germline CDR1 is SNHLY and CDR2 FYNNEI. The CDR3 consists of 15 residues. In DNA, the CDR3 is TGTGCCAGCAGTGAAAGGACAGGGAGCGGCTACGAGCAGTACTTC. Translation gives CASSERTGSGYEQYF.

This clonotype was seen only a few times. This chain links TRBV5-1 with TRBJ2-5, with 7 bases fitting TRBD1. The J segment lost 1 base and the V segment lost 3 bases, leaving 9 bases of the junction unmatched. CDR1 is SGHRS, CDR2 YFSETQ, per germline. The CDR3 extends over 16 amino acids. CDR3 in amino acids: CASSSLFRDSQETQYF. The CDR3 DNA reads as TGCGCCAGCAGCTCTCTATTCCGGGACAGCCAAGAGACCCAGTACTTC.

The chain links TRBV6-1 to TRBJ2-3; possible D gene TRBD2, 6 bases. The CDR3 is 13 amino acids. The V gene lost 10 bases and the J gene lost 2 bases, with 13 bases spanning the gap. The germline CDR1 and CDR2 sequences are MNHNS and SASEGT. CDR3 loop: CATSAGSTDTQYF. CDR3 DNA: TGTGCCACGTCAGCGGGCTCCACAGATACGCAGTATTTT.